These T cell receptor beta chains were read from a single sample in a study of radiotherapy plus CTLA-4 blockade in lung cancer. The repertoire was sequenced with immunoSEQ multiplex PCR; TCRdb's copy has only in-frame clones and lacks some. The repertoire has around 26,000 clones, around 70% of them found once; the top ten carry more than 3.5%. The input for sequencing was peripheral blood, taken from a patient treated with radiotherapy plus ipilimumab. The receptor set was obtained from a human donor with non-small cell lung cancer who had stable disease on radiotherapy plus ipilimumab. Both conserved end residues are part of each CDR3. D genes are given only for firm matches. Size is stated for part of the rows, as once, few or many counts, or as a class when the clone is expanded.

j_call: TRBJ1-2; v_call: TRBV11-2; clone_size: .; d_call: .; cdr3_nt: TGTGCCAGCAGCCGCCCCGGGCAGGATTATGGCTACACCTTC; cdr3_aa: CASSRPGQDYGYTF
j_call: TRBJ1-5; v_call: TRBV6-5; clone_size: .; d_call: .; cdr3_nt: TGTGCCAGCAAGCTCGGGGGTAATCAGCCCCAGCATTTT; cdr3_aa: CASKLGGNQPQHF
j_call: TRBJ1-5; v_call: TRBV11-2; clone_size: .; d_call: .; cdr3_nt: TGTGCCAGCAGCTTAGGGGGTCAGCCCCAGCATTTT; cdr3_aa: CASSLGGQPQHF
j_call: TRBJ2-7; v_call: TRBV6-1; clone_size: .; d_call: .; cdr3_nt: TGTGCCGGTCAAGGGGCAGGGGTAGGCTACGAGCAGTACTTC; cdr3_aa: CAGQGAGVGYEQYF
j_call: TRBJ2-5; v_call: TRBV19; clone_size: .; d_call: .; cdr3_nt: TGTGCCAGTAGCGACTTGGGGCCAGGACAAGAGACCCAGTACTTC; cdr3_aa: CASSDLGPGQETQYF
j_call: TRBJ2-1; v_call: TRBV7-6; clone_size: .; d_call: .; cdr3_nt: TGTGCCAGCAGCTTAAGCGGAAACTCCTACAATGAGCAGTTCTTC; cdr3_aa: CASSLSGNSYNEQFF
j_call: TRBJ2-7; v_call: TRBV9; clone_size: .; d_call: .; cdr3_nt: TGTGCCAGCAGCGTAGATCATAGGGGGAGGGCCTACGAGCAGTACTTC; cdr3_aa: CASSVDHRGRAYEQYF
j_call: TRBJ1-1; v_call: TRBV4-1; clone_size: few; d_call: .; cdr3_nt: TGCGCCAGCAGCCAAGACAAGGGTGCTGAAGCTTTCTTT; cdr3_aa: CASSQDKGAEAFF
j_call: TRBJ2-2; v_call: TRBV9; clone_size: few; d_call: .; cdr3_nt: TGTGCCAGCAACACAAGACACGGGGGCGGGGAGCTGTTTTTT; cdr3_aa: CASNTRHGGGELFF
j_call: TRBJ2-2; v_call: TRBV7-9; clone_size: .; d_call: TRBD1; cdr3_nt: TGTGCCAGCAGCCCCTCCGGACAGGGGGCCGGGGAGCTGTTTTTT; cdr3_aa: CASSPSGQGAGELFF
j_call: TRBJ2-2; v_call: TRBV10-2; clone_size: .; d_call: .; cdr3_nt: TGCGCCAGCAGTGAGACACATACAGGGACCGGGGAGCTGTTTTTT; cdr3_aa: CASSETHTGTGELFF
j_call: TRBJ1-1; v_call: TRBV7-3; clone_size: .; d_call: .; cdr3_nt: TGTGCCAGCAGACTTACACAGACCACTGAAGCTTTCTTT; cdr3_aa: CASRLTQTTEAFF
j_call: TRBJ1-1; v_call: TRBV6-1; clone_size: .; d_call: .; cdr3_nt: TGTGCCAGCGGATTGCGAGGGGGGAACACTGAAGCTTTCTTT; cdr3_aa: CASGLRGGNTEAFF
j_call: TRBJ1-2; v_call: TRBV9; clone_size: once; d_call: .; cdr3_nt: TGTGCCAGCAGCAAAGCGGGGGGCTATGGCTACACCTTC; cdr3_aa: CASSKAGGYGYTF
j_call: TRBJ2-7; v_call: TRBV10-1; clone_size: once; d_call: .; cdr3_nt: TGCGCCAGCGGATGGAGGGGTGAGCAGTACTTC; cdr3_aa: CASGWRGEQYF
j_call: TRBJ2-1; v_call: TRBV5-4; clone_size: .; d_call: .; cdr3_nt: TGTGCCAGCAGCTTACGAAACAGGGCGGCCAATGAGCAGTTCTTC; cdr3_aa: CASSLRNRAANEQFF
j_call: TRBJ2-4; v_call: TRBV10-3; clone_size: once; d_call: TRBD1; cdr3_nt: TGCGCCATCAGTACGGCAGGGGGTGGCAAAAACATTCAGTACTTC; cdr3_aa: CAISTAGGGKNIQYF
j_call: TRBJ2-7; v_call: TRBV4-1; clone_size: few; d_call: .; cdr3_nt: TGCGCCAGCAGCCAAGATGGGGCCGATTCACGGGAGCAGTACTTC; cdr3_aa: CASSQDGADSREQYF
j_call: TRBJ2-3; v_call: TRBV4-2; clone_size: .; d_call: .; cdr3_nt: TGTGCCAGCAGCCCAAGTGCTCCCCGAGGGAGGAGGGCGAGCGTAGATACGCAGTATTTT; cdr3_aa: CASSPSAPRGRRASVDTQYF
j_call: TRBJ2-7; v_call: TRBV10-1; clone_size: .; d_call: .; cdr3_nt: TGCGCCAGCAGCGAGAGGGTACAGCGCCTAACTACCGAGCAGTACTTC; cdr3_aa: CASSERVQRLTTEQYF
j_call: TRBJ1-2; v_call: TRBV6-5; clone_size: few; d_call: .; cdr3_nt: TGTGCCAGGAATGGGACTGGCTACACCTTC; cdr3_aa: CARNGTGYTF
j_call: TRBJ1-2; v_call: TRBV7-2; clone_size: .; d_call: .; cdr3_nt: TGTGCCAGCAGCTTAGAGGGGGGTAACTATGGCTACACCTTC; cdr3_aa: CASSLEGGNYGYTF
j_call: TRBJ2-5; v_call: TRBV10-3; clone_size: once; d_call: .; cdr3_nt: TGTGCCATCGGGGTGATGGGGGCCGGGGAGACCCAGTACTTC; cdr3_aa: CAIGVMGAGETQYF
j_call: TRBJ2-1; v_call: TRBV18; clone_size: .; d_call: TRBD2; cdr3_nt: TGTGCCAGCTCAAGAGCGGGAGACTCCTACAATGAGCAGTTCTTC; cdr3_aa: CASSRAGDSYNEQFF
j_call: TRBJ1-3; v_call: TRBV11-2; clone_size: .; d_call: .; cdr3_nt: TGTGCCAGCAGCTTAGCTCGGGGCCGCTCTGGAAACACCATATATTTT; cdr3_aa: CASSLARGRSGNTIYF
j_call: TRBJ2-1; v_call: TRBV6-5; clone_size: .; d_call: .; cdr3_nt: TGTGCCAGCGTTAACCCCCGGGGGACCAATGAGCAGTTCTTC; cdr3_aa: CASVNPRGTNEQFF
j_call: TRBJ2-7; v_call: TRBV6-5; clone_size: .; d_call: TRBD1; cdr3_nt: TGTGCCAGCAGTGTACAGGGGATAGGGTCCTACGAGCAGTACTTC; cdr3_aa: CASSVQGIGSYEQYF
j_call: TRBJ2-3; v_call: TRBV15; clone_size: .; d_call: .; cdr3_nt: TGTGCCACCAGCAACGTTGTAGTCCCTTATTTCACAGATACGCAGTATTTT; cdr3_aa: CATSNVVVPYFTDTQYF
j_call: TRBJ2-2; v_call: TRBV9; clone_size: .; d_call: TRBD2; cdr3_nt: TGTGCCAGCAGCGCCCGACCTTCGAGGGACCAACCGTCTAGCGGGAGGGTAGGCACCGGGGAGCTGTTTTTT; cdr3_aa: CASSARPSRDQPSSGRVGTGELFF
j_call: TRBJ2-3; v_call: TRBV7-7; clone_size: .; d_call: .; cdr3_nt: TGTGCTAGCAGCTTAACTGGGCCAGATACGCAGTATTTT; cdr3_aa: CASSLTGPDTQYF
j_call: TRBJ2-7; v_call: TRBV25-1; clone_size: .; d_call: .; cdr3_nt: TGTCCCCCTGACGAGCAGTACTTC; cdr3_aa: CPPDEQYF
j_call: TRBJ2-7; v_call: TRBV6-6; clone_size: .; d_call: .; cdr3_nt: TGTGCCAGCAGTGATACAGGGAGCTCCTACGAGCAGTACTTC; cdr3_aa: CASSDTGSSYEQYF
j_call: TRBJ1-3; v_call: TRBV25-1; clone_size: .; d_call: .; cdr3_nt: TGTGCCAGCCGGAGCTCTGGAAACACCATATATTTT; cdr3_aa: CASRSSGNTIYF
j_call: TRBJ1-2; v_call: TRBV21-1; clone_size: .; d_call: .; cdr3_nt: TGTGCCAGCAGCGTTCGGGGTGGCAGGAGGAAATATGGCTACACCTTC; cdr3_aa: CASSVRGGRRKYGYTF
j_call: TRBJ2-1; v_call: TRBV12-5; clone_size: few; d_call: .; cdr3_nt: TGTGCTAGTAGAGAAGCGGGCTCCTACAATGAGCAGTTCTTC; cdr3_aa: CASREAGSYNEQFF
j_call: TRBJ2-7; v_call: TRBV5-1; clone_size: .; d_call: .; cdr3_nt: TGCGCCAGCATGCAGGGTTCATCGAGAGGTTACGAGCAGTACTTC; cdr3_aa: CASMQGSSRGYEQYF
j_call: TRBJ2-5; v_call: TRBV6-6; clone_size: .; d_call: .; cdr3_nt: TGTGCCAGCAGCCCTGGGAGAGTGTTGCAGACCCAGTACTTC; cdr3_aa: CASSPGRVLQTQYF
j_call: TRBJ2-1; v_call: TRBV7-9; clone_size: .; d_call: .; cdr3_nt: TGTGCCAGCAGCCCCCGGTTAAGTAGGTGGGATTATTACAATGAGCAGTTCTTC; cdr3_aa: CASSPRLSRWDYYNEQFF
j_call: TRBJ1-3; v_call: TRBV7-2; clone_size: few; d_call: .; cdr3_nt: TGTGCCAGCAGCTTGGGGGGGGCATCGGGAAACACCATATATTTT; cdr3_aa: CASSLGGASGNTIYF
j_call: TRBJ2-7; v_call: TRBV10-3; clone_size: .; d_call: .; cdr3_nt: TGTGCCATCAGTGAAAGAAGCGCCGGCGGCGAGCAGTACTTC; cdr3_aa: CAISERSAGGEQYF
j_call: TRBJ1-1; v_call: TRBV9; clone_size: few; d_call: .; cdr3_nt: TGTGCCAGCGGACCAGGGGACGACACTGAAGCTTTCTTT; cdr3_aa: CASGPGDDTEAFF
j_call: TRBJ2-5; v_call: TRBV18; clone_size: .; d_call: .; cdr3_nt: TGTGCCAGCTCACCCGGACTGCGGGAGACCCAGTACTTC; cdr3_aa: CASSPGLRETQYF
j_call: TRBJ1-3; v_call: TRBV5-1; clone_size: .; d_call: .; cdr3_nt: TGCGCCAGCAGCTTGGAGGGCAGCCCAAACACCATATATTTT; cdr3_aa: CASSLEGSPNTIYF
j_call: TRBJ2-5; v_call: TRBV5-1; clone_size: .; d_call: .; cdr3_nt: TGCGCCAGCAGCTTGGTTGGCAGCCTAAGTCAAGAGACCCAGTACTTC; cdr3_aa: CASSLVGSLSQETQYF
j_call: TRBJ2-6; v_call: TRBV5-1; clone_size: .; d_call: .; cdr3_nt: TGCGCCAGCAGCCCGGGACACCCGTCCTCTGGGGCCAACGTCCTGACTTTC; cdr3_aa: CASSPGHPSSGANVLTF
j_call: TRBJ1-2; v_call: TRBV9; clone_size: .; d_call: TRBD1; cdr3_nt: TGTGCCAGCAGCTCTCCGGGACAGGGTCGGTTCAACTATGGCTACACCTTC; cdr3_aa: CASSSPGQGRFNYGYTF
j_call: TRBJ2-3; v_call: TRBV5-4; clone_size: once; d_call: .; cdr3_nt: TGTGCCAGCAGTCGGGGCGGGGAACTGACAGATACGCAGTATTTT; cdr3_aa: CASSRGGELTDTQYF
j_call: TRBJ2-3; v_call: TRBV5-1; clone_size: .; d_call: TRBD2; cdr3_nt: TGCGCCAGCAGCCTGGAGCGGGGAGCACCAGATACGCAGTATTTT; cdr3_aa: CASSLERGAPDTQYF
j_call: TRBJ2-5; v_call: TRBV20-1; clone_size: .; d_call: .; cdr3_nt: TGCAGTGCAACACACCAAGAGACCCAGTACTTC; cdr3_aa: CSATHQETQYF
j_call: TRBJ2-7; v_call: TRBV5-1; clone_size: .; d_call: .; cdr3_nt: TGCGCCAGCAGCTTGAGGCCAGGTTCCTCCTACGAGCAGTACTTC; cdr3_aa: CASSLRPGSSYEQYF
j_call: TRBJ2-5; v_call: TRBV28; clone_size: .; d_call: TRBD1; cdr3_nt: TGTGCCAGCAGTCGTAACGATGGACAGGGAGGAGAGACCCAGTACTTC; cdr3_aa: CASSRNDGQGGETQYF
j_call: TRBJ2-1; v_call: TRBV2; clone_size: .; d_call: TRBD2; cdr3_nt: TGTGCCAGTTGGACTAGCGGGAGGAATGAGCAGTTCTTC; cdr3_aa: CASWTSGRNEQFF
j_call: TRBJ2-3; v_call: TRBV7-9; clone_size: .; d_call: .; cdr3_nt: TGTGCCATTGGGGACATCACAGATACGCAGTATTTT; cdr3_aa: CAIGDITDTQYF
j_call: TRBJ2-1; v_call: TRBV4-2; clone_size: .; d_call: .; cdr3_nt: TGTGCCAGCAGCCAATCTAGATCGTGGGCAGGGGACAATGAGCAGTTCTTC; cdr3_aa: CASSQSRSWAGDNEQFF